Sequencing of this T cell receptor (beta chain) was carried out in a study of T cell repertoires in cytomegalovirus infection. Across the whole study: Public TCR beta signatures were indicative of both CMV infection and a matching HLA type.

This clonotype has a handful of counts. Its antigen is unknown. The CDR3 runs 14 residues. The germline CDR1 and CDR2 sequences are SGHVT and SQSDAQ. V gave up 5 bases and J gave up 2 bases, with 12 bases separating them. The study's findings and limits: The response measured ex vivo was dominated by TCR beta clonotypes (HLA-C-restricted and CMV-specific).

TCRdb recomputed calls from the reads with MiXCR, one row per CDR3 protein. The sample holds 400,000 or so distinct CDR3 sequences, roughly 18% seen once. The specimen sequenced was PBMCs. The receptor was derived from a human donor in good health (CMV status not recorded). Some clones in this sample may be carry-over from other donors' samples. V is TRBV7-4 and J is TRBJ1-1, with D possibly being TRBD1 (5 bases). The CDR3 sequence: CASSPQAKNTEAFF. DNA for the CDR3: TGTGCCAGCAGCCCACAGGCTAAAAACACTGAAGCTTTCTTT.